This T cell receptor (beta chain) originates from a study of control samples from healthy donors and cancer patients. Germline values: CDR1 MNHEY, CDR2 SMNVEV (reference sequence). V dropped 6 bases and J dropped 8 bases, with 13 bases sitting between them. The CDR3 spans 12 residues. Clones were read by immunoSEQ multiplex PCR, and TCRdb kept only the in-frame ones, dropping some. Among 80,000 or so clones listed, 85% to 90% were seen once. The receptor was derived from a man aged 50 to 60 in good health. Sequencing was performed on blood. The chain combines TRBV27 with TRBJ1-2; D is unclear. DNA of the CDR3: TGTGCCAGCAGCCCCAACCTTAAAGGCTACACCTTC. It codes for CASSPNLKGYTF.